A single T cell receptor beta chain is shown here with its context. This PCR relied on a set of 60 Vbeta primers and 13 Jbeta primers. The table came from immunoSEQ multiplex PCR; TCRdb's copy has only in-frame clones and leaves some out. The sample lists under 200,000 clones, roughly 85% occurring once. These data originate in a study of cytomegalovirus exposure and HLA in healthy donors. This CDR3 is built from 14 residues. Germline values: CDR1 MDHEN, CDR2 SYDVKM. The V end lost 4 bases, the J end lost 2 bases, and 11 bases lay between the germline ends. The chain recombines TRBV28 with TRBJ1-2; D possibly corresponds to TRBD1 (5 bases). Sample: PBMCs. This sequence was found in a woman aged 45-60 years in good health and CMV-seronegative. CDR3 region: CASSSLRQNYGYTF. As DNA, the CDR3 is TGTGCCAGCAGTTCCCTCCGACAGAACTATGGCTACACCTTC.